The T cell receptor beta chain under discussion was sequenced for a study of shared clonotypes between healthy human individuals. HIV-negative, healthy adults without recent acute infections or vaccinations were the donors. Study results and limitations: Read depth was anticipated to influence clonotype sharing among donors.

For this clone: Its antigen remains unidentified.

TCRdb's copy holds only in-frame clones and misses some; the assay was immunoSEQ multiplex PCR. The table records roughly 1,500,000 clones, just under 99% of them present only once. With 1 base removed from V and 1 base from J, the gap between germline ends came to 15 bases. Germline V CDR1 and CDR2: SQVTM, ANQGSEA. The CDR3 runs 16 residues. The chain uses TRBV29-1 and TRBJ2-3; D ambiguous. This receptor was identified in a man between 25 and 39 years old in good health. Specimen: naive CD4+ T cells sorted from blood. Subset in this sample: CD45RA+ positively selected. The CDR3 DNA is TGCAGCGTTGAAGGGCTCCCCCTGAGAGGCACAGATACGCAGTATTTT. Amino acid sequence: CSVEGLPLRGTDTQYF.